This TCR beta chain is drawn from a study of T cell responses to AZD1222 COVID-19 vaccine. Study observations and caveats: Clonal diversity was possibly underestimated, and the donors were mostly white British, with more females. Spike as a whole was targeted by vaccine-associated CD4 TCRs, dominant at 160-218 and 743-854. Just 5 to 7 AZD1222 recipients were seropositive at baseline.

Assay used: immunoSEQ multiplex PCR; TCRdb lists only in-frame clones, some missing. The sample lists about 120,000 clones, 88% occurring once. As regards this clone: The antigen remains unidentified.

The CDR3 covers 13 residues. The germline CDR1 and CDR2 sequences are MNHEY and SVGAGI. Deletions cut 6 bases from V and 12 bases from J, with 21 bases between. The TCR comes from an adult who received the AZD1222 COVID-19 vaccine. This chain joins TRBV6-5 and TRBJ2-7; a possible D gene is TRBD2 (5 bases). This specimen was peripheral blood, taken 28 days after the second AZD1222 dose. CDR3: CASREPPSQIWYF. The CDR3 nucleotides are TGTGCCAGCAGGGAGCCTCCTAGCCAGATTTGGTACTTC.